These 26 T cell receptor beta chains were all obtained from the same sample, sequenced in a study of long-term antiretroviral therapy in people with HIV. The immunoSEQ assay was v3.0, run at survey level. The repertoire was sequenced with immunoSEQ multiplex PCR; TCRdb's copy has only in-frame clones and lacks some. This sample has more than 20,000 clones, with around 83% found just once. The sample was unsorted PBMCs, taken 3 years after starting antiretroviral therapy. These receptors were obtained from a young man with HIV.

The chain employs TRBV28 and TRBJ1-4; the D is unclear. Looked up from germline, CDR1 is MDHEN and CDR2 is SYDVKM. Trimming took 3 bases from V and 5 from J, leaving 10 bases between them. This CDR3 is built from 14 residues. Written as DNA, the CDR3 is TGTGCCAGCAGTTTCCAGGAAGTGAATGAAAAACTGTTTTTT. Amino acids: CASSFQEVNEKLFF.

This rearrangement joins TRBV28 to TRBJ1-4, with 9 positions matching TRBD1. V lost 4 bases, J lost 7 bases, and 16 bases stayed unmatched. The CDR3 runs to 18 residues. Per germline, CDR1 MDHEN and CDR2 SYDVKM. This chain's CDR3 is CASSYTLVGGTGIEKLFF. Written as DNA, the CDR3 is TGTGCCAGCAGTTATACGTTGGTCGGAGGGACAGGGATTGAAAAACTGTTTTTT.

The J gene is TRBJ1-4, the V gene TRBV5-1, with 7 positions matching TRBD1. The CDR3 consists of 17 residues. The V gene's germline CDR1 is SGHRS and CDR2 YFSETQ. The junction had 9 bases not matched to a gene; V was cut back by 0 bases and J by 4 bases. CDR3 in DNA: TGCGCCAGCAGCTTGGCGCCCCCGGGACAGATTAATGAAAAACTGTTTTTT. The encoded protein is CASSLAPPGQINEKLFF.

CDR3: CASSTGGLRNTEAFF. In DNA form, the CDR3 reads TGTGCCAGCAGTACCGGGGGACTGAGGAACACTGAAGCTTTCTTT. This chain connects TRBV28 to TRBJ1-1; D perhaps matches TRBD1 (5 bases). CDR3 length: 15 amino acids. Germline V gene sequence: CDR1 MDHEN, CDR2 SYDVKM. V was clipped by 5 bases and J by 1 base, with 14 bases between them.

This chain uses TRBV7-9 with TRBJ2-1, with D possibly being TRBD1 or TRBD2 (5 bases each). V gave up 8 bases and J gave up 2 bases, with 28 bases separating them. CDR1 is SEHNR, CDR2 FQNEAQ, per germline (reference sequence). The CDR3 loop spans 19 amino acids. The CDR3 region is CASSSWLSSGTAAYNEQFF. The DNA for the CDR3 is TGTGCCAGCTCCAGTTGGTTGTCTTCCGGGACGGCTGCCTACAATGAGCAGTTCTTC.

This clone was recorded only once. The V gene is TRBV7-8, the J gene TRBJ2-3, with 10 positions matching TRBD2. The CDR3 totals 16 residues. Germline CDR1 reads SGHVS; CDR2 reads FQNEAQ. The ends lost 0 bases at V and 4 bases at J; junction bases unmatched: 4. The CDR3 DNA sequence: TGTGCCAGCAGCTTAGCTGGAGCGGGGGGGCCAGATACGCAGTATTTT. As protein: CASSLAGAGGPDTQYF.

This chain links TRBV6-1 with TRBJ1-2; TRBD1 agrees at 7 bases. The germline V gene encodes CDR1 MNHNS and CDR2 SASEGT. Trimming removed 2 bases from V and 6 bases from J; junction bases left unmatched: 21. This CDR3 contains 19 residues. CDR3 residues: CASSEREVGQRVKLDGYTF. The CDR3 nucleotides read TGTGCCAGCAGTGAACGGGAAGTGGGACAGCGGGTAAAGTTGGATGGCTACACCTTC.

This clone has a handful of counts. The rearrangement links TRBV18 to TRBJ1-6; 8 bases are shared with TRBD1. Germline assignment: CDR1 KGHSH and CDR2 LQKENI. CDR3 length: 15 residues. V shed 3 bases and J 7 bases; nucleotides not matched to a gene: 5. DNA for the CDR3: TGTGCCAGCTCACCGGCGGGACAGGCCAATTCACCCCTCCACTTT. Translation gives CASSPAGQANSPLHF.

Only a few counts were recorded for this clone. The V and J genes are TRBV10-1 and TRBJ1-2; D unclear. Germline values: CDR1 WNHNN, CDR2 SYGVQD (reference sequence). CDR3 length: 11 residues. Trimming took 4 bases from V and 5 from J, leaving 5 bases between them. The CDR3: CASSAGYGYTF. The DNA of the CDR3 is TGCGCCAGCAGTGCCGGGTATGGCTACACCTTC.

The gene calls are TRBV7-3 and TRBJ2-2, with 7 bases lining up with TRBD2. CDR1 is SGHTA, CDR2 FQGTGA, per germline. Trimming took 0 bases from V and 8 from J; bases not matched to a gene: 9. CDR3 length equals 16 residues. As DNA, the CDR3 is TGTGCCAGCAGCTTAACGGGGACTAAGGAACAGGGGGAGCTGTTTTTT. Its protein product is CASSLTGTKEQGELFF.

The rearrangement joins TRBV18 to TRBJ2-7; 7 bases align to TRBD1. This CDR3 has 13 amino acids. CDR1 is KGHSH and CDR2 is LQKENI in the germline V gene. V gave up 2 bases and J gave up 3 bases; unmatched junction bases: 1. The CDR3 spells CASSPGTVYEQYF. The CDR3 DNA is TGTGCCAGCTCACCAGGGACAGTCTACGAGCAGTACTTC. The full variable domain, its missing parts supplied by reference TRBV18 and TRBJ2-7, is NAGVMQNPRHLVRRRGQEARLRCSPMKGHSHVYWYRQLPEEGLKFMVYLQKENIIDESGMPKERFSAEFPKEGPSILRIQQVVRGDSAAYFCASSPGTVYEQYFGPGTRLTVT.

V gene TRBV27 combines with J gene TRBJ1-5, with D perhaps matching TRBD1 (5 bases). The germline V gene encodes CDR1 MNHEY and CDR2 SMNVEV (reference sequence). V shed 2 bases and J shed 5 bases, with 10 bases lying between them. The CDR3 is 14 amino acids. The CDR3 DNA reads TGTGCCAGCAGTTTACGGGGACGAGATCAGCCCCAGCATTTT. It encodes CASSLRGRDQPQHF.

The chain combines TRBV29-1 with TRBJ2-3; TRBD1 might be the D (6 bases). Looked up from germline, CDR1 is SQVTM and CDR2 is ANQGSEA. The ends were cut back, 7 bases at V and 5 bases at J, with 19 bases in the middle. The CDR3 has 14 amino acids. The CDR3 DNA sequence: TGCAGCGGAGAAGGTGGCACAGGGAAAGATACGCAGTATTTT. It is translated as CSGEGGTGKDTQYF.

This clone showed up just a few times. The gene calls are TRBV28 and TRBJ2-7; D may be TRBD2 (6 bases). V gave up 3 bases and J gave up 0 bases, with 9 bases separating them. From germline, CDR1 is MDHEN and CDR2 SYDVKM. This CDR3 spans 14 amino acids. The CDR3 spells CASSLAGHSYEQYF. The CDR3 region has the DNA TGTGCCAGCAGTTTGGCGGGGCACTCCTACGAGCAGTACTTC.

This CDR3 reads CASSSSRDSNSPLHF. CDR3 nucleotide sequence: TGTGCCAGCAGCTCCTCTCGGGACAGTAATTCACCCCTCCACTTT. J is TRBJ1-6 and V is TRBV28; 7 bases fit TRBD1. Per germline, CDR1 MDHEN and CDR2 SYDVKM. The CDR3 sequence is 15 residues long. The V and J ends lost 6 bases and 6 bases, in that order; junction bases with no gene match: 8.

The chain has TRBV6-4 and TRBJ2-3; a possible D gene is TRBD2 (7 bases). CDR1 is MRHNA, CDR2 SNTAGT, per germline. Deletions cut 0 bases from V and 5 bases from J, with 12 bases between. This CDR3 has 15 amino acids. CDR3 nucleotide sequence: TGTGCCAGCAGTGACTCTGGGGGGGCAAGAGATACGCAGTATTTT. This translates into CASSDSGGARDTQYF.

V usage is TRBV6-5 and J usage is TRBJ2-1; 10 bases line up with TRBD1. Germline CDR1 reads MNHEY; CDR2 reads SVGAGI. J was trimmed by 2 bases and V by 4 bases; bases with no gene match: 5. The CDR3 totals 16 residues. The CDR3 DNA follows: TGTGCCAGCAGTTTCTCCGGGACAGGGGCCTACAATGAGCAGTTCTTC. Amino acid sequence: CASSFSGTGAYNEQFF.

The rearrangement links TRBV11-2 to TRBJ2-3, with TRBD1 matching 11 bases. J gave up 5 bases and V 6 bases, and 1 base lay outside the gene matches. The germline V gene has CDR1 SGHAT and CDR2 FQNNGV. The CDR3 is 13 residues long. The CDR3 spells CASRGTGGDTQYF. The CDR3 DNA follows: TGTGCCAGCAGGGGGACAGGGGGAGATACGCAGTATTTT.

CDR3 residues: CASSSGTEPLPGEQYF. The DNA of the CDR3 is TGTGCCAGCAGCTCCGGGACTGAACCTCTCCCGGGGGAGCAGTACTTC. V is TRBV5-5 and J is TRBJ2-7, with D perhaps TRBD2 (6 bases). The CDR3 is 16 residues long. V shed 3 bases and J shed 7 bases, with 23 bases lying between them. The germline V gene has CDR1 SGHKS and CDR2 YYEKEE (reference sequence).

The rearrangement joins TRBV5-1 to TRBJ2-5; TRBD2 aligns across 7 bases. Germline loops: CDR1 SGHRS, CDR2 YFSETQ. CDR3 length: 15 residues. V shed 1 base, J shed 2 bases, and the junction held 5 bases outside the gene matches. DNA for the CDR3: TGCGCCAGCAGCTTGTACAGCGGGATACAAGAGACCCAGTACTTC. Amino acid sequence: CASSLYSGIQETQYF.

This clone came up a few times. The gene calls are TRBV4-1 and TRBJ2-7, with a weak D call TRBD1 (5 bases). V dropped 3 bases and J dropped 5 bases, with 17 bases sitting between them. CDR1 is MGHRA, CDR2 YSYEKL, per germline. The CDR3 has 15 amino acids. In nucleotides, the CDR3 is TGCGCCAGCAGCCAGTCGAGGCAGGGTTGGGACGAGCAGTACTTC. Translating it yields CASSQSRQGWDEQYF.

This chain joins TRBV10-2 and TRBJ2-5; 9 nucleotides match TRBD2. Germline V gives CDR1 WSHSY, CDR2 SAAADI. The CDR3 has 16 residues. V gave up 3 bases and J gave up 1 base; unmatched junction bases: 6. The CDR3 coding sequence is TGCGCCAGCAGTGACGGTAGCGGGGGCCTCCAAGAGACCCAGTACTTC. This codes for CASSDGSGGLQETQYF.

The chain carries TRBV5-4 and TRBJ2-2, with TRBD2 matching over 9 bases. The germline V gene has CDR1 SGHNT and CDR2 YYREEE (reference sequence). Trimming removed 4 bases from V and 5 bases from J; junction bases left unmatched: 3. The CDR3 consists of 14 residues. CDR3 region: CASSQSGGTGELFF. CDR3 nucleotides: TGTGCCAGCAGCCAGAGCGGGGGGACCGGGGAGCTGTTTTTT. The full variable domain, its missing parts supplied by reference TRBV5-4 and TRBJ2-2, is ETGVTQSPTHLIKTRGQQVTLRCSSQSGHNTVSWYQQALGQGPQFIFQYYREEENGRGNFPPRFSGLQFPNYSSELNVNALELDDSALYLCASSQSGGTGELFFGEGSRLTVL.

V and J are TRBV18 and TRBJ2-1; the D is unclear. The CDR3 runs to 18 residues. The germline V and J ends were trimmed by 4 bases and 4 bases, with 23 bases remaining between them. The germline V gene encodes CDR1 KGHSH and CDR2 LQKENI. The CDR3 protein is CASSLSLIRKLDYNEQFF. CDR3 nucleotide sequence: TGTGCCAGCTCACTATCTTTAATTCGGAAATTGGATTACAATGAGCAGTTCTTC.

The chain has TRBV7-9 and TRBJ1-5; weak D call: TRBD1 (6 bases). The germline V gene encodes CDR1 SEHNR and CDR2 FQNEAQ (reference sequence). V dropped 5 bases and J dropped 6 bases, with 11 bases sitting between them. The CDR3 totals 13 residues. The DNA of the CDR3 is TGTGCCAGCAGCCTAGGGGGGGGTCAGCCCCAGCATTTT. It specifies CASSLGGGQPQHF.

The chain is built from TRBV5-1 and TRBJ2-1; the match to TRBD1 covers 7 bases. The CDR3 is 17 residues long. CDR1 and CDR2 (germline): SGHRS, YFSETQ. The J segment lost 8 bases and the V segment lost 1 base, leaving 15 bases of the junction unmatched. The CDR3 spells CASSLLQGGGFGDEQFF. DNA of the CDR3: TGCGCCAGCAGCTTGTTGCAAGGGGGCGGGTTTGGAGATGAGCAGTTCTTC.